This entry lists 20 T cell receptor beta chains sequenced from one sample in a study of T cell responses to AZD1222 COVID-19 vaccine. Produced via immunoSEQ multiplex PCR; TCRdb's table is partial and in-frame only. Of approximately 130,000 clones detected, around 83% appear once; the ten largest clones hold about a quarter. The sequencing used peripheral blood, collected 28 days after the second AZD1222 dose. These receptors all stem from an adult who received the AZD1222 COVID-19 vaccine.

The chain uses TRBV21-1 and TRBJ1-5. TRBV21-1 is given as a pseudogene. The CDR3 extends over 13 amino acids. CDR3 sequence reads: CASSSSTLKPQHF. CDR3 bases: TGTGCCAGCAGCAGCTCGACGCTTAAGCCCCAGCATTTT.

CDR3 sequence reads: CASNFRTGKNTEAFF. The CDR3 DNA reads as TGTGCCAGCAACTTCCGGACAGGCAAAAACACTGAAGCTTTCTTT. The V gene is TRBV11-1, the J gene TRBJ1-1, with 7 bases matching TRBD1. This CDR3 is built from 15 residues. Looked up from germline, CDR1 is SGHAT and CDR2 is FQDESV (reference sequence). The junction had 10 bases not matched to a gene; V was cut back by 7 bases and J by 2 bases.

The DNA for the CDR3 is TGTGCCAGCAGCTTAGTTTCGGGTTCAGCCAAAAACATTCAGTACTTC. Its translation is CASSLVSGSAKNIQYF. The rearrangement links TRBV7-8 to TRBJ2-4; D call uncertain. CDR3 length equals 16 residues. The germline V gene encodes CDR1 SGHVS and CDR2 FQNEAQ. V was trimmed by 1 base and J by 0 bases, leaving 10 bases between them.

The chain joins TRBV7-2 to TRBJ1-4, with 9 bases fitting TRBD1. Trimming at V came to 5 bases and at J to 13 bases, leaving 11 bases not matched to a gene. The germline gives CDR1 SGHTA, CDR2 FQGNSA. The CDR3 loop spans 14 amino acids. CDR3 bases: TGTGCCAGCAGCATCGACAGGGGGGTCGGTGGACTGTTTTTT. Translation gives CASSIDRGVGGLFF.

J is TRBJ1-2 and V is TRBV6-2 or TRBV6-3, with TRBD1 as a possible D gene (6 bases). CDR1 MNHEY and CDR2 SVGEGT come from the germline V gene. Trimming removed 1 base from V and 3 bases from J, with 12 bases in between. The CDR3 is 15 residues long. The CDR3 bases are TGTGCCAGCAGTTACTGGGGGGCAAGTCACTATGGCTACACCTTC. This encodes CASSYWGASHYGYTF.

This clone was seen a few times. The chain recombines TRBV7-9 with TRBJ2-3, with D possibly called TRBD1 or TRBD2 (7 bases each). Germline values: CDR1 SEHNR, CDR2 FQNEAQ (reference sequence). CDR3 length equals 16 residues. Between the trimmed V and J ends, which lost 4 bases and 1 base, there was a span of 15 bases. CDR3 DNA sequence: TGTGCCAGCAGCTCCAGGGGGGGATTTGGCACAGATACGCAGTATTTT. Its protein product is CASSSRGGFGTDTQYF.

With respect to this clone: The junction departs from the called germline gene at one end, perhaps through a read error. The rearrangement uses TRBV19 and TRBJ2-5, with unresolved D. CDR1 is LNHDA and CDR2 is SQIVND in the germline V gene (reference sequence). This CDR3 spans 13 amino acids. CDR3 in amino acids: CASSPKKSETLYF. The DNA for the CDR3 is TGTGCCAGTAGTCCGAAGAAAAGTGAGACCCTGTACTTC.

The chain joins TRBV5-5 to TRBJ2-2; TRBD2 is a possible D gene (5 bases). The germline V gene has CDR1 SGHKS and CDR2 YYEKEE (reference sequence). This CDR3 comprises 15 residues. Trimming cost V 2 bases and J 4 bases, with 12 bases left between them. The CDR3, as DNA: TGTGCCAGCAGCTTAGAACCCCGGGGCACCGGGGAGCTGTTTTTT. This translates into CASSLEPRGTGELFF.

The rearrangement links TRBV4-3 to TRBJ1-1; D gene ambiguous. Per the germline V gene, CDR1 is LGHNA and CDR2 is YSLEER. V lost 0 bases to trimming and J lost 4 bases, with 12 bases between them. This CDR3 comprises 15 residues. The CDR3 DNA is TGCGCCAGCAGCCAAGATTGGCCTCTTAGCACTGAAGCTTTCTTT. This sequence encodes CASSQDWPLSTEAFF.

The CDR3 here is CASSLVQGNYGYTF. Written as DNA, the CDR3 is TGTGCCAGCAGCTTAGTTCAGGGGAACTATGGCTACACCTTC. The genes are TRBV7-2 and TRBJ1-2; tentatively, D is TRBD1 (6 bases). V dropped 1 base and J dropped 2 bases, with 8 bases sitting between them. Germline-derived CDR1 and CDR2 are SGHTA and FQGNSA. This CDR3 spans 14 amino acids.

The chain combines TRBV7-9 with TRBJ1-2; TRBD1 is a possible D gene (5 bases). Germline V gene data show CDR1 as SEHNR and CDR2 as FQNEAQ (reference sequence). This CDR3 is built from 16 residues. The V gene lost 1 base and the J gene lost 2 bases, with 14 bases spanning the gap. CDR3 bases: TGTGCCAGCAGCTTAGACGGTAGAGGGGCAAACTATGGCTACACCTTC. This codes for CASSLDGRGANYGYTF. Full variable domain (outside the CDR3, taken from reference TRBV7-9 and TRBJ1-2): DTGVSQNPRHKITKRGQNVTFRCDPISEHNRLYWYRQTLGQGPEFLTYFQNEAQLEKSRLLSDRFSAERPKGSFSTLEIQRTEQGDSAMYLCASSLDGRGANYGYTFGSGTRLTVV.

This chain uses TRBV7-9 with TRBJ1-2; D ambiguous. The germline gives CDR1 SEHNR, CDR2 FQNEAQ (reference sequence). This CDR3 spans 12 amino acids. The germline V and J ends were trimmed by 2 bases and 7 bases, with 8 bases remaining between them. The CDR3 region has the DNA TGTGCCAGCAGCTTAATGGAAATTGGCTACACCTTC. It specifies CASSLMEIGYTF.

This clone has just a few counts. The V gene is TRBV30, the J gene TRBJ1-5; possible D gene TRBD1, 5 bases. The V gene's germline CDR1 is GTSNPN and CDR2 SVGIG (reference sequence). The V and J ends lost 5 bases and 5 bases respectively, with 13 bases between them. The CDR3 totals 13 residues. Written as DNA, the CDR3 is TGTGCCTGGTGTGGGGGATTATATCAGCCCCAGCATTTT. Amino acid sequence: CAWCGGLYQPQHF. Combining the CDR3 with reference TRBV30 and TRBJ1-5 gives the whole variable domain SQTIHQWPATLVQPVGSPLSLECTVEGTSNPNLYWYRQAAGRGLQLLFYSVGIGQISSEVPQNLSASRPQDRQFILSSKKLLLSDSGFYLCAWCGGLYQPQHFGDGTRLSIL.

This clone was recorded once. The genes are TRBV28 and TRBJ1-3; TRBD1 might be the D (6 bases). Trimming pared 8 bases from V and 0 bases from J, leaving 14 bases between. Per the germline V gene, CDR1 is MDHEN and CDR2 is SYDVKM. CDR3 length: 15 amino acids. CDR3 sequence reads: CASRTGGHSGNTIYF. The CDR3 region has the DNA TGTGCCAGCCGTACTGGGGGCCACTCTGGAAACACCATATATTTT.

The chain joins TRBV7-2 to TRBJ2-7; 7 positions match TRBD1. CDR1 SGHTA and CDR2 FQGNSA come from the germline V gene. This CDR3 has 14 residues. Trimming at V came to 5 bases and at J to 7 bases, leaving 11 bases not matched to a gene. CDR3 DNA sequence: TGTGCCAGCAGCCCTAGACAGGGAAGGGGAGAGCAGTACTTC. This sequence encodes CASSPRQGRGEQYF.

This chain links TRBV9 with TRBJ1-6; tentatively, D is TRBD1 (5 bases). Trimming shortened V by 0 bases and J by 0 bases, and 7 bases separated the two germline ends. The CDR3 consists of 16 residues. CDR1 SGDLS and CDR2 YYNGEE come from the germline V gene. The CDR3 region is CASSVGTSSYNSPLHF. Here the CDR3 DNA reads TGTGCCAGCAGCGTAGGGACAAGCTCCTATAATTCACCCCTCCACTTT.

The V gene is TRBV7-3, the J gene TRBJ2-1; 9 bases line up with TRBD2. The trim removed 5 bases at V and 8 bases at J, leaving 13 bases unmatched. CDR3 length: 16 residues. Germline CDR1 and CDR2: SGHTA and FQGTGA. The CDR3 is CASSLAGSRVYHEQFF. CDR3 coding DNA: TGTGCCAGCAGCCTAGCGGGGTCTAGAGTATATCATGAGCAGTTCTTC.

The CDR3 loop reads CASSLVGTTGETQYF. The CDR3 nucleotides read TGTGCCAGCAGCTTGGTGGGGACAACTGGGGAGACCCAGTACTTC. V gene TRBV7-9 combines with J gene TRBJ2-5, with TRBD1 as a possible D gene (6 bases). The CDR3 is 15 amino acids. Germline lookup yields CDR1 SEHNR and CDR2 FQNEAQ (reference sequence). V lost 3 bases and J 5 bases, leaving 16 bases between the germline ends.

The chain uses TRBV14 and TRBJ2-1; D remains unclear. This CDR3 region has 14 residues. CDR1 and CDR2 from the germline V gene are SGHDN and FVKESK. Trimming took 4 bases from V and 7 from J, leaving 14 bases between them. The CDR3 DNA sequence: TGTGCCAGCAGCCCCCCTAAGGGTGGGAATGAGCAGTTCTTC. Translated, it gives CASSPPKGGNEQFF.

For the CDR3, the DNA is TGTGCCAGCAGTTTAAAGCGGGGGGGCCGGGGGTCCTACGAGCAGTACTTC. Its protein is CASSLKRGGRGSYEQYF. The V and J genes are TRBV27 and TRBJ2-7; the match to TRBD2 covers 10 bases. The CDR3 spans 17 residues. Germline values: CDR1 MNHEY, CDR2 SMNVEV (reference sequence). The V and J ends lost 2 bases and 1 base, in that order; junction bases with no gene match: 8.